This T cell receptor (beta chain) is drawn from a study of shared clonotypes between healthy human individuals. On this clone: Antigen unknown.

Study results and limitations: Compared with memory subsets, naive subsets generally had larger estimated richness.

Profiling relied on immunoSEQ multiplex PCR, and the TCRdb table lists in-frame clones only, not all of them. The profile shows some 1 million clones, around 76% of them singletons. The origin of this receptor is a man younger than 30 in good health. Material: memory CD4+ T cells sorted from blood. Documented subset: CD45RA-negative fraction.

The chain's CDR3 is CASTRDRADYGYTF. The CDR3 DNA sequence: TGTGCCAGCACCAGGGACAGGGCAGACTATGGCTACACCTTC. This sequence joins TRBV6-1 and TRBJ1-2, with 9 bases aligning to TRBD1. This CDR3 has 14 residues. V lost 7 bases, J lost 3 bases, and 6 bases stayed unmatched. Looked up from germline, CDR1 is MNHNS and CDR2 is SASEGT.